This TCR beta chain is from a study of CD8+CD57+ T cells in acquired aplastic anemia. Study summary: Sorted CD4+ and CD8+ cells gave an average of approximately 3.4 ug of DNA.

Genomic DNA acted as the template from which TCR beta VDJ combination and CDR3 sequence profiling were carried out. TCRdb recomputed calls from the reads with MiXCR, one row per CDR3 protein. The sample has a few hundred thousand distinct CDR3 sequences, 82% seen once. The CDR3 runs 18 residues. Germline values: CDR1 SGHNT, CDR2 YYREEE (reference sequence). Trimming took 3 bases from V and 1 from J; bases not matched to a gene: 16. A remark on this clonotype: What it binds is unknown.

Broader study findings: Patients were compared with controls for CD8+ Simpson's diversity, and no significant difference emerged. Sharing between patients and controls was observed for twenty-nine CD8+ CDR3 sequences.

It was patients with CD8+CD57+ cell expansion by flow cytometry who were chosen for sequencing. The blood sampling took place in patients who had so far received no therapy. The rearrangement uses TRBV5-4 and TRBJ2-7; 7 bases match TRBD1. Specimen: sorted CD4+, CD8+, or CD8+CD57+ T cells (not recorded which) from PBMCs. The receptor was derived from a human donor with aplastic anemia. CDR3 protein: CASSSHAYGTALSYEQYV. The CDR3 coding sequence is TGTGCCAGCAGCTCTCATGCCTACGGGACAGCCCTTTCCTACGAGCAGTACGTC.